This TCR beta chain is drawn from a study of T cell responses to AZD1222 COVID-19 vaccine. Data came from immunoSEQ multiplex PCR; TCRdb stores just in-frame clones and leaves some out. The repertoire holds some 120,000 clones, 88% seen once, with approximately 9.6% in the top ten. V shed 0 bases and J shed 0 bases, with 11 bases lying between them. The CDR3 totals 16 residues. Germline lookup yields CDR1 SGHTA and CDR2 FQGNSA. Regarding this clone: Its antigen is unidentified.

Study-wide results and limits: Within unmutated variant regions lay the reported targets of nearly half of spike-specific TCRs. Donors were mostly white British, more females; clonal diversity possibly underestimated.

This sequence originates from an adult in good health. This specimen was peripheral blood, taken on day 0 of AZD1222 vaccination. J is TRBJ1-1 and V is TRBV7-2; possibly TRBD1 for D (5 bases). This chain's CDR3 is CASSLAGRVVNTEAFF. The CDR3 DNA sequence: TGTGCCAGCAGCTTAGCTGGCAGGGTTGTGAACACTGAAGCTTTCTTT.